Below, 10 T cell receptor beta chains from the same sample are listed, as sequenced in a study of CD8 T cells in Susac syndrome. Roughly 0.45 to 1 ug RNA was reverse transcribed with random hexamers. MiXCR was run by TCRdb on the immunoSEQ multiplex PCR reads, yielding one entry per CDR3 protein. The repertoire holds some 220,000 distinct CDR3 sequences, roughly 96% seen once, with about 0.091% in the top ten. The material sequenced was CD4+ T cells from PBMCs. These receptors all stem from a human donor with multiple sclerosis.

V and J are TRBV10-3 and TRBJ2-3, with a weak D call TRBD2 (6 bases). CDR1 and CDR2 from the germline V gene are ENHRY and SYGVKD. V was pared by 5 bases and J by 1 base, with 16 bases between. CDR3 size: 16 residues. The CDR3 DNA reads TGTGCCATCAGTACCCTGGCCGGGGGAGGCACAGATACGCAGTATTTT. Translated, it gives CAISTLAGGGTDTQYF.

This clonotype was seen only once. The chain is built from TRBV4-1 and TRBJ2-7; 9 bases fit TRBD1. The CDR3 has 16 residues. CDR1 and CDR2 from the germline V gene are MGHRA and YSYEKL. Unmatched junction bases numbered 7, after V lost 1 base and J lost 3 bases. CDR3 nucleotides: TGCGCCAGCAGCCAAGGGGGAGCGGACAGGGGCTACGAGCAGTACTTC. Protein: CASSQGGADRGYEQYF.

This chain links TRBV30 with TRBJ1-2; unclear D gene. The CDR3 totals 16 residues. From germline, CDR1 is GTSNPN and CDR2 SVGIG (reference sequence). Trimming removed 3 bases at V and 4 bases at J, with 21 bases between. In DNA, the CDR3 is TGTGCCTGGAGACAAAAAAGGCCCAACGGAATCTATGGCTACACCTTC. It is translated as CAWRQKRPNGIYGYTF.

The V call is TRBV12-3 or TRBV12-4, the J call TRBJ1-2, with a weak D call TRBD1 (6 bases). Trimming removed 4 bases at V and 0 bases at J, with 9 bases between. CDR3 length equals 14 residues. The CDR3 region is CASSYRETNYGYTF. The CDR3 DNA reads TGTGCCAGCAGTTACAGGGAAACTAACTATGGCTACACCTTC.

The chain combines TRBV24-1 with TRBJ1-5, with D uncertain. The CDR3 is made up of 12 amino acids. Germline V gives CDR1 KGHDR, CDR2 SFDVKD. The V and J ends lost 4 bases and 9 bases respectively, with 9 bases between them. The DNA of the CDR3 is TGTGCCACCAGTGACTCCTATGGGCCCCAGCATTTT. Translated: CATSDSYGPQHF.

This chain joins TRBV30 and TRBJ2-2, with TRBD1 as a possible D gene (5 bases). V was cut by 2 bases and J by 1 base, with 8 bases left in between. The germline CDR1 and CDR2 sequences are GTSNPN and SVGIG (reference sequence). The CDR3 extends over 14 amino acids. The CDR3 DNA follows: TGTGCCTGGAGTCCCCAGGGGAACACCGGGGAGCTGTTTTTT. This sequence encodes CAWSPQGNTGELFF.

In nucleotides, the CDR3 is TGCAGCGTTGGAGGCAGACCGAACACTGAAGCTTTCTTT. It encodes CSVGGRPNTEAFF. The chain employs TRBV29-1 and TRBJ1-1; D remains unclear. V dropped 4 bases and J dropped 1 base, with 10 bases sitting between them. Germline V gene data show CDR1 as SQVTM and CDR2 as ANQGSEA. The CDR3 runs 13 residues.

The chain joins TRBV29-1 to TRBJ2-7, with D tentatively TRBD1 or TRBD2 (5 bases each). The CDR3 is 13 residues long. Germline V gene sequence: CDR1 SQVTM, CDR2 ANQGSEA. Deletions cut 4 bases from V and 3 bases from J, with 13 bases between. The CDR3 DNA reads TGCAGCGTTGCCGGTTTGGGGGTCTACGAGCAGTACTTC. Its translation: CSVAGLGVYEQYF.

The chain carries TRBV3-1 and TRBJ2-1, with 8 bases matching TRBD2. J was trimmed by 4 bases and V by 1 base; bases with no gene match: 12. The CDR3 consists of 18 residues. Looked up from germline, CDR1 is LGHDT and CDR2 is YNNKEL (reference sequence). The CDR3 coding sequence is TGTGCCAGCAGCCAAGCCCAAGCGGGGGTAACCCAATACAATGAGCAGTTCTTC. It specifies CASSQAQAGVTQYNEQFF.

The chain combines TRBV28 with TRBJ2-7, with D possibly matching TRBD1 (5 bases). Trimming pared 6 bases from V and 3 bases from J, leaving 15 bases between. The CDR3 is 14 amino acids. Looked up from germline, CDR1 is MDHEN and CDR2 is SYDVKM. CDR3 residues: CASRTSGSRYEQYF. The CDR3 coding sequence is TGTGCCAGCAGGACCTCAGGGTCTCGCTACGAGCAGTACTTC. The variable domain in full, completed from reference TRBV28 and TRBJ2-7, reads DVKVTQSSRYLVKRTGEKVFLECVQDMDHENMFWYRQDPGLGLRLIYFSYDVKMKEKGDIPEGYSVSREKKERFSLILESASTNQTSMYLCASRTSGSRYEQYFGPGTRLTVT.